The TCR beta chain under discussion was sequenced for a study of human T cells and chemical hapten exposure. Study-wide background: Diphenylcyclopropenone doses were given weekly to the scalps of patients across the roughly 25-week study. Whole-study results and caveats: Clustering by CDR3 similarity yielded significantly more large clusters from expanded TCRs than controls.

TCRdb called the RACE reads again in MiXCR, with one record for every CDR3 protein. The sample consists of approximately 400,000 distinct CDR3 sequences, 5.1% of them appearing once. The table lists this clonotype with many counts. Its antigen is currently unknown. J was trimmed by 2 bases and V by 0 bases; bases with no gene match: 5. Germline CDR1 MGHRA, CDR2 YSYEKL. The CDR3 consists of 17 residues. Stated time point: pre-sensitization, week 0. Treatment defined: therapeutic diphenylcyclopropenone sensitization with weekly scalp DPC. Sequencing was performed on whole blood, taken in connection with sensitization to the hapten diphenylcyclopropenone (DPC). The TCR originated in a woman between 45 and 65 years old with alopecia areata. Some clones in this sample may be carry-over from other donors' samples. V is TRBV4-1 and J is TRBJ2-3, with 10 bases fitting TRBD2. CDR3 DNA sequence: TGCGCCAGCAGCCAAGAGTCACTAGCGGGGACCACAGATACGCAGTATTTT. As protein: CASSQESLAGTTDTQYF.